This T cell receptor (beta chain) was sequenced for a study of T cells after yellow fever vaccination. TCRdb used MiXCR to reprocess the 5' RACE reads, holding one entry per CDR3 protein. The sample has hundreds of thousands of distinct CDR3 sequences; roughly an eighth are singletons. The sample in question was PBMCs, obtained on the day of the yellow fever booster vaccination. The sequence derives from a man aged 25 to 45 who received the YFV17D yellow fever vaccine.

The CDR3 coding sequence is TGTGCCAGCAGTTCCCCAGGGACAGGCGGAAATCAGCCCCAGCATTTT. This encodes CASSSPGTGGNQPQHF. J is TRBJ1-5 and V is TRBV6-2 or TRBV6-3; 8 positions agree with TRBD1. This CDR3 region has 16 residues. The V gene's germline CDR1 is MNHEY and CDR2 SVGEGT. V dropped 4 bases and J dropped 4; count of bases not matched to a gene: 9.